This T cell receptor beta chain was sequenced for a study of CD8 T cells in Susac syndrome. Whole-study context: Patients with Susac syndrome had blood drawn and were at that point therapy-naive, on corticosteroids, or on intravenous immunoglobulin alone.

Random-hexamer reverse transcription was applied to about 0.45 to 1 ug RNA. Amplification of the TCR beta CDR3 was carried out by immunoSEQ multiplex PCR, which spanned a total of 54 Vbeta and 13 Jbeta segments. One entry per CDR3 protein, called by TCRdb with MiXCR from the immunoSEQ multiplex PCR reads. The table records under 200,000 distinct CDR3 sequences, approximately 95% of them present only once. Germline CDR1 and CDR2: LNHDA and SQIVND (reference sequence). The CDR3 has 14 residues. V was trimmed by 3 bases and J by 1 base, leaving 9 bases between them. The V call is TRBV19, the J call TRBJ1-1, with D unclear. Sequencing was done on a sample of CD4+ T cells from PBMCs. This TCR was recovered from a human donor with Susac syndrome. CDR3 protein: CASSMSVWNTEAFF. In nucleotides, the CDR3 is TGTGCCAGTAGTATGTCAGTATGGAACACTGAAGCTTTCTTT.